The rows below give T cell receptor beta chains drawn from one sample of a study of cytomegalovirus exposure and HLA in healthy donors. Profiling relied on immunoSEQ multiplex PCR, and the TCRdb table lists in-frame clones only, not all of them. This sample carries under 200,000 clones, around 74% of them seen once, and the ten largest clones take around 1.4%. Sequencing was performed on PBMCs. The source is a man in his late teens or twenties in good health and CMV-seronegative. Both conserved end residues are part of each CDR3. The D gene is left open where the match is weak. The size of a clone is reported for some rows only, either as once, few or many, or as a class for expanded clones.

V	J	size	D	DNA	CDR3
TRBV7-8	TRBJ2-5	NA	TRBD2	TGTGCCAGCAGCTTAGGCGGGAGTGGGCGGCTAGAGACCCAGTACTTC	CASSLGGSGRLETQYF
TRBV29-1	TRBJ1-2	NA	NA	TGCAGCGTTGAAAGGGAGGGGTATGGCTACACCTTC	CSVEREGYGYTF
TRBV7-2	TRBJ2-5	NA	NA	TGTGCCAGCAGCCCGGGGATACAAGAGACCCAGTACTTC	CASSPGIQETQYF
TRBV4-1	TRBJ2-1	once	NA	TGCGCCAGCAGCCATACTTTGAACAATGAGCAGTTCTTC	CASSHTLNNEQFF
TRBV5-4	TRBJ2-7	few	NA	TGTGCCAGCAGCCCCGGGACACACGAGCAGTACTTC	CASSPGTHEQYF
TRBV6-6	TRBJ2-5	NA	TRBD2	TGTGCCAGCAGTTATCCTAGCGGGAGGGCCAGAGAGACCCAGTACTTC	CASSYPSGRARETQYF
TRBV28	TRBJ2-7	few	NA	TGTGCCAGCAGTTTTCTAACCGGGAACGAGCAGTACTTC	CASSFLTGNEQYF
TRBV7-6	TRBJ1-3	NA	NA	TGTGCCAGCAGCCCTGGCAGGGGTGACACCATATATTTT	CASSPGRGDTIYF
TRBV4-3	TRBJ2-3	NA	TRBD1	TGCGCCAGCAGCCAAGAAGGGACAGGGGGCACGGATACGCAGTATTTT	CASSQEGTGGTDTQYF
TRBV9	TRBJ1-2	NA	NA	TGTGCCAGCAGCGCCACAGGCGGATTTGTGGGTGGCTACACCTTC	CASSATGGFVGGYTF
TRBV10-1	TRBJ1-1	NA	NA	TGCGCCAGCAGTGCCCAGGTGAACACTGAAGCTTTCTTT	CASSAQVNTEAFF
TRBV18	TRBJ2-5	NA	NA	TGTGCCAGCTCACCACCGTCGGGACAAGAGACCCAGTACTTC	CASSPPSGQETQYF
TRBV9	TRBJ2-3	NA	NA	TGTGCCAGCAGCGCTGCCAGTACCTCGCAGTATTTT	CASSAASTSQYF
TRBV18	TRBJ1-1	NA	TRBD1	TGTGCCAGCTCACCAACCTCAGACAGGGGAACTGAAGCTTTCTTT	CASSPTSDRGTEAFF
TRBV6-4	TRBJ1-4	few	NA	TGTGCCAGCAGCCCGACGAAGGGAGCAGAAAAACTGTTTTTT	CASSPTKGAEKLFF
TRBV6-4	TRBJ2-1	few	NA	TGTGCCAGCAGTTCCTCTAGCGTTAGCTCCTACAATGAGCAGTTCTTC	CASSSSSVSSYNEQFF
TRBV6-6	TRBJ2-1	NA	TRBD2	TGTGCCAGCAGCGAACTAGCGGGAGCCTACAATGAGCAGTTCTTC	CASSELAGAYNEQFF
TRBV12-5	TRBJ1-5	few	NA	TGTGCTAGTGGTCGGGTCCAAGGGAGCCATCAGCCCCAGCATTTT	CASGRVQGSHQPQHF
TRBV5-4	TRBJ2-5	NA	TRBD2	TGTGCCAGCAGCTTACTAGCGGGAGTAGAGACCCAGTACTTC	CASSLLAGVETQYF
TRBV12-5	TRBJ1-2	NA	TRBD1	TGTGCTAGTGGTTTGGGACAGGGGAAATTCGATGGCTACACCTTC	CASGLGQGKFDGYTF